Below, one TCR beta chain is given with its context. This record comes from a study of blood T cell repertoires in COVID-19. Study-level information: From the United States, Italy and Spain came samples of acute and convalescent COVID-19. T cells, B-cell-depleted T cells, or PBMCs supplied cDNA or gDNA.

The CDR3 length is 16 residues. Trimming pared 0 bases from V and 1 base from J, leaving 12 bases between. CDR1 MNHNS and CDR2 SASEGT come from the germline V gene. This study enrolled people aged about 18 to 100 from around 26 US geographic areas. Cohort 3 recovered donors had two negative PCRs, clearance, or symptom resolution. The repertoire was sequenced with immunoSEQ multiplex PCR; TCRdb's copy has only in-frame clones and lacks some. In the table there are 300,000 to 400,000 clones, about 87% of which are singletons. The material sequenced was PBMCs or T cells enriched from blood (not recorded which). The V call is TRBV6-1, the J call TRBJ1-2, with D possibly being TRBD1 (5 bases). This TCR was recovered from a man aged 30 to 39 who had recovered from COVID-19. The CDR3 DNA follows: TGTGCCAGCAGTGAAGCACACAGGCCCAATAACTATGGCTACACCTTC. This codes for CASSEAHRPNNYGYTF.